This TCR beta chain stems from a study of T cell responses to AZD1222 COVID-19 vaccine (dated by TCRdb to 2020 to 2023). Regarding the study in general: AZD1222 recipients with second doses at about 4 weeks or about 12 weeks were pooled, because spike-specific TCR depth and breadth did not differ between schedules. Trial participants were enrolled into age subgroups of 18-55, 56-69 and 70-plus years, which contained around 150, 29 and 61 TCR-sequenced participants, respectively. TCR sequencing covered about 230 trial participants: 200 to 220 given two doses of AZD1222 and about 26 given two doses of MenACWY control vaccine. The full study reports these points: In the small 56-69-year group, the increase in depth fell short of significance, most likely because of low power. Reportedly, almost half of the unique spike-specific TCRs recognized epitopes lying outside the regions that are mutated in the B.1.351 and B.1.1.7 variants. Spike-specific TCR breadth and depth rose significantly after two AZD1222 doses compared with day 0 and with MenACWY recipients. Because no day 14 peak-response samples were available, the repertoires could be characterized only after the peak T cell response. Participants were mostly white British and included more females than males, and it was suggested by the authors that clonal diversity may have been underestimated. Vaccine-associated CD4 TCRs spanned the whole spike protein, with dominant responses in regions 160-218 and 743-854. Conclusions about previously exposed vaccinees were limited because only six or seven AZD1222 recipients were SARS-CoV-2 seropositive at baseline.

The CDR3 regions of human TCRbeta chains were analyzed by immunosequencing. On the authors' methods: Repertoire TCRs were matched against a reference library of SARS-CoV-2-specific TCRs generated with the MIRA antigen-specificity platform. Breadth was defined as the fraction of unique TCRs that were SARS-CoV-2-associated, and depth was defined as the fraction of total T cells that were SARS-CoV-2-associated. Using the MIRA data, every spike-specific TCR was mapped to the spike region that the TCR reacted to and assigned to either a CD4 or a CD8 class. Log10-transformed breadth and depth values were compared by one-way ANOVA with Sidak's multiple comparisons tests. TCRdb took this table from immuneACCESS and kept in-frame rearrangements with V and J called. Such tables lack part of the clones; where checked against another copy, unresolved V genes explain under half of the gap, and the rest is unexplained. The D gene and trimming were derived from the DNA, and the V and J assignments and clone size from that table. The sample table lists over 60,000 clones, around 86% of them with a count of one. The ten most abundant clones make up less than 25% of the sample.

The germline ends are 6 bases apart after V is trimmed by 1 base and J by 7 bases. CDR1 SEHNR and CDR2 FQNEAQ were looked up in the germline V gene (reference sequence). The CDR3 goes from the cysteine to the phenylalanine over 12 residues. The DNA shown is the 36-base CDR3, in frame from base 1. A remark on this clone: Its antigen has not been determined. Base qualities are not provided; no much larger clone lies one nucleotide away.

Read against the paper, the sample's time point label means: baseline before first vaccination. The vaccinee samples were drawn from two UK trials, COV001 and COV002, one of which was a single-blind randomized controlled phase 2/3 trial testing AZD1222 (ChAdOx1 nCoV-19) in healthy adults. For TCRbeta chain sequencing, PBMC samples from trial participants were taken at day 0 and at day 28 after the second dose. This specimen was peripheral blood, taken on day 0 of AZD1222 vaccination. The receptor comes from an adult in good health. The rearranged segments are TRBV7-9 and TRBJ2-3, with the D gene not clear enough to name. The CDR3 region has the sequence CASSLVGYTQYF. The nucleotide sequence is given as TGTGCCAGCAGCTTAGTGGGCTATACGCAGTATTTT.